This entry lists 9 T cell receptor beta chains sequenced from one sample in a study of shared clonotypes between healthy human individuals. Assay used: immunoSEQ multiplex PCR; TCRdb lists only in-frame clones, some missing. The sample shows about 770,000 clones, around 70% of them seen only once. Sequenced: memory CD4+ T cells sorted from blood. Sample subset: CD45RA-negative fraction. The receptor source for this set is a woman under 40 in good health.

The CDR3 is CASSIGLLINEQFF. In DNA, the CDR3 is TGTGCCAGTAGTATCGGCCTATTGATCAATGAGCAGTTCTTC. The rearrangement uses TRBV19 and TRBJ2-1; D remains unclear. Trimming took 3 bases from V and 6 from J, leaving 12 bases between them. Germline assignment: CDR1 LNHDA and CDR2 SQIVND (reference sequence). The CDR3 totals 14 residues.

This clone was counted at least ten times. This sequence joins TRBV7-7 and TRBJ2-2; weak D call: TRBD1 (5 bases). The V end lost 2 bases, the J end lost 7 bases, and 8 bases lay between the germline ends. Germline-derived CDR1 and CDR2 are SSHAT and FNYEAQ (reference sequence). The CDR3 totals 13 residues. The CDR3 loop reads CASSLQGNGELFF. The DNA of the CDR3 is TGTGCCAGCAGCTTACAGGGAAACGGGGAGCTGTTTTTT.

This clone has more than one count but fewer than ten. This chain connects TRBV4-1 to TRBJ2-1, with 11 nucleotides matching TRBD2. The V gene's germline CDR1 is MGHRA and CDR2 YSYEKL. This CDR3 spans 16 amino acids. V lost 1 base and J lost 10; bases outside the gene matches: 9. The CDR3 DNA is TGCGCCAGCAGCCAAGTCGGACTAGCGGGCAGTTCGGAGCAGTTCTTC. This codes for CASSQVGLAGSSEQFF.

The chain employs TRBV25-1 and TRBJ2-5; weak D call: TRBD1 (5 bases). The V end lost 1 base, the J end lost 1 base, and 16 bases lay between the germline ends. CDR3 length: 17 residues. CDR1 is MGHDK and CDR2 is SYGVNS in the germline V gene. This chain's CDR3 is CASSESQLRDSQETQYF. The CDR3 region has the DNA TGTGCCAGCAGTGAATCTCAACTAAGAGACAGCCAAGAGACCCAGTACTTC.

The CDR3 protein is CASSPGEGRDPQYF. CDR3 nucleotide sequence: TGCGCCAGCAGCCCGGGGGAGGGACGAGACCCTCAGTACTTC. The V call is TRBV5-1, the J call TRBJ2-4, with 7 bases fitting TRBD2. Germline V gene sequence: CDR1 SGHRS, CDR2 YFSETQ. V dropped 4 bases and J dropped 12; count of bases not matched to a gene: 13. The CDR3 covers 14 residues.

The chain couples TRBV6-1 to TRBJ2-1; TRBD2 matches at 9 bases. Germline V gene sequence: CDR1 MNHNS, CDR2 SASEGT. The CDR3 spans 15 residues. J gave up 6 bases and V 2 bases, and 5 bases lay outside the gene matches. CDR3: CASSETGLAGNEQFF. In DNA form, the CDR3 reads TGTGCCAGCAGTGAAACGGGACTAGCAGGCAATGAGCAGTTCTTC.

J is TRBJ2-2 and V is TRBV11-3, with 12 nucleotides matching TRBD2. With V trimmed by 5 bases and J by 7 bases, 8 bases remained unmatched. Per germline, CDR1 SGHNT and CDR2 YENEEA. CDR3 length: 16 residues. The CDR3 is CASSTRLAGVHGELFF. The DNA of the CDR3 is TGTGCCAGCAGCACCCGACTAGCGGGAGTCCACGGGGAGCTGTTTTTT.

This sequence joins TRBV4-1 and TRBJ2-3, with TRBD2 identical over 7 bases. The CDR3 sequence is 16 residues long. The V and J ends lost 0 bases and 6 bases, in that order; junction bases with no gene match: 9. The V gene's germline CDR1 is MGHRA and CDR2 YSYEKL. Written as DNA, the CDR3 is TGCGCCAGCAGCCAAGAGGAGACCACGGGGGGTGATACGCAGTATTTT. Its translation is CASSQEETTGGDTQYF.

This clone appeared a few times. The rearrangement joins TRBV7-9 to TRBJ2-2; 7 nucleotides match TRBD2. The V gene's germline CDR1 is SEHNR and CDR2 FQNEAQ (reference sequence). The CDR3 runs 14 residues. Germline trimming cut 5 bases from V and 4 bases from J; bases unmatched to any gene: 4. The CDR3 loop reads CASSDGTTTGELFF. CDR3 DNA sequence: TGTGCCAGCAGCGACGGGACTACCACCGGGGAGCTGTTTTTT. Drawing the rest from reference TRBV7-9 and TRBJ2-2, the complete variable domain is DTGVSQNPRHKITKRGQNVTFRCDPISEHNRLYWYRQTLGQGPEFLTYFQNEAQLEKSRLLSDRFSAERPKGSFSTLEIQRTEQGDSAMYLCASSDGTTTGELFFGEGSRLTVL.